The 25 T cell receptor beta chains below come from one sample, sequenced in a study of blood T cell repertoires in COVID-19 (dated by TCRdb to about 2020). The receptor library was made with the immunoSEQ multiplex PCR assay. TCRdb's version of the immuneACCESS table is confined to in-frame rearrangements and falls short of the full clone set. An unresolved V gene accounts for under half of the shortfall where checked; the remainder is of unknown origin. The sample table contains some 190,000 clones; only one count was recorded for around 86% of them. The ten largest clones add up to 4.5% to 7% of the sample. Sequenced sample: PBMCs or T cells enriched from blood (not recorded which). These receptors were collected from a man aged 35 to 55 with acute COVID-19.

The chain has TRBV7-2 and TRBJ1-3, with a weak D call TRBD1 (5 bases). The V gene's germline CDR1 is SGHTA and CDR2 FQGNSA. The V and J ends lost 1 base and 0 bases respectively, with 13 bases between them. The CDR3 spans 17 residues. CDR3 loop: CASSLGQTTISGNTIYF. In DNA, the CDR3 is TGTGCCAGCAGCTTAGGACAGACAACCATCTCTGGAAACACCATATATTTT.

J is TRBJ1-3 and V is TRBV5-6, with a weak D call TRBD1 (5 bases). The CDR3 is 16 residues long. The V and J ends lost 0 bases and 0 bases respectively, with 10 bases between them. CDR1 is SGHDT and CDR2 is YYEEEE in the germline V gene. Here the CDR3 DNA reads TGTGCCAGCAGCTTGGTGGGGGGGACCTCTGGAAACACCATATATTTT. Amino acid sequence: CASSLVGGTSGNTIYF.

The CDR3 bases are TGTGCCACCAGTGACCGATTTAGCGGGAGTCCCTACAATGAGCAGTTCTTC. It codes for CATSDRFSGSPYNEQFF. This sequence joins TRBV24-1 and TRBJ2-1; 9 positions match TRBD2. CDR1 KGHDR and CDR2 SFDVKD come from the germline V gene. The CDR3 runs to 17 residues. Losses at the gene ends were 4 bases for V and 2 bases for J; bases not matched to a gene: 8.

The chain is built from TRBV19 and TRBJ1-5; D perhaps matches TRBD1 (5 bases). CDR3 length: 14 amino acids. V lost 7 bases, J lost 6 bases, and 16 bases lay in between. CDR1 and CDR2 from the germline V gene are LNHDA and SQIVND (reference sequence). For the CDR3, the DNA is TGTGCCAGTAATTTAGGGGCTGGCGGTCAGCCCCAGCATTTT. It yields the protein CASNLGAGGQPQHF.

V is TRBV4-1 and J is TRBJ2-5; 13 bases agree with TRBD2. This CDR3 contains 17 residues. J lost 7 bases, V lost 2 bases, and 10 bases had no gene match. Per the germline V gene, CDR1 is MGHRA and CDR2 is YSYEKL. The CDR3 here is CASSQRTGTSGVATQYF. The CDR3 nucleotides read TGCGCCAGCAGCCAAAGAACCGGGACTAGCGGGGTGGCGACCCAGTACTTC.

This chain joins TRBV30 and TRBJ1-4; 7 nucleotides match TRBD1. CDR3 length equals 13 residues. Germline V gene data show CDR1 as GTSNPN and CDR2 as SVGIG (reference sequence). J lost 3 bases, V lost 7 bases, and 5 bases had no gene match. The CDR3, as DNA: TGTGCCTCGACGGGACAGTCTAATGAAAAACTGTTTTTT. This sequence encodes CASTGQSNEKLFF.

V is TRBV3-1 (or the pseudogene TRBV3-2) and J is TRBJ2-1; 10 bases are a match to TRBD2. Germline V gene data show CDR1 as LGHDT and CDR2 as YNNKEL (reference sequence). This CDR3 spans 16 amino acids. After removal of 8 bases from V and 7 bases from J, the junction contained 14 bases not matched to a gene. The DNA of the CDR3 is TGTGCCAGCGTCACAAGGGGGTCTAGCGGGAGTAATGAGCAGTTCTTC. Translating it yields CASVTRGSSGSNEQFF.

V gene TRBV28 combines with J gene TRBJ1-4; D remains ambiguous. Germline CDR1 is MDHEN and CDR2 is SYDVKM. Trimming cost V 5 bases and J 7 bases, with 11 bases left between them. The CDR3 has 13 residues. The CDR3 here is CASSRERREKLFF. CDR3 coding DNA: TGTGCCAGCAGTAGGGAGAGGCGTGAAAAACTGTTTTTT. The full variable domain, its missing parts supplied by reference TRBV28 and TRBJ1-4, is DVKVTQSSRYLVKRTGEKVFLECVQDMDHENMFWYRQDPGLGLRLIYFSYDVKMKEKGDIPEGYSVSREKKERFSLILESASTNQTSMYLCASSRERREKLFFGSGTQLSVL.

The V and J genes are TRBV28 and TRBJ2-1, with TRBD2 identical over 14 bases. The trim removed 6 bases at V and 4 bases at J, leaving 11 bases unmatched. The CDR3 length is 18 residues. Germline V lookup: CDR1 MDHEN, CDR2 SYDVKM. This chain's CDR3 is CASSFRGLAGEGYNEQFF. CDR3 bases: TGTGCCAGCAGCTTTCGGGGACTAGCGGGAGAGGGATACAATGAGCAGTTCTTC.

V gene TRBV27 combines with J gene TRBJ2-1, with TRBD2 matching over 9 bases. CDR1 is MNHEY, CDR2 SMNVEV, per germline (reference sequence). V shed 4 bases and J 2 bases; nucleotides not matched to a gene: 6. The CDR3 covers 16 residues. CDR3 region: CASSSPLAGTYNEQFF. CDR3 DNA sequence: TGTGCCAGCAGTTCCCCGCTAGCGGGAACCTACAATGAGCAGTTCTTC.

This clone was observed a single time. The J gene is TRBJ2-7, the V gene TRBV29-1; D is unresolved. V shed 0 bases and J shed 2 bases, with 8 bases lying between them. Looked up from germline, CDR1 is SQVTM and CDR2 is ANQGSEA. This CDR3 has 13 residues. The CDR3 sequence: CSVEEGKAYEQYF. CDR3 sequence (DNA): TGCAGCGTTGAAGAGGGCAAAGCCTACGAGCAGTACTTC.

V is TRBV5-4 and J is TRBJ2-3, with D possibly being TRBD2 (6 bases). Germline V gene sequence: CDR1 SGHNT, CDR2 YYREEE (reference sequence). The ends were cut back, 0 bases at V and 2 bases at J, with 13 bases in the middle. The length of the CDR3 is 16 residues. CDR3 sequence (DNA): TGTGCCAGCAGCTTGGCCCCGGGAGCGACCACAGATACGCAGTATTTT. Residues: CASSLAPGATTDTQYF.

The chain combines TRBV6-5 with TRBJ1-2; D gene ambiguous. Germline values: CDR1 MNHEY, CDR2 SVGAGI. V lost 7 bases and J lost 3, with 12 bases in between. This CDR3 region has 13 residues. The CDR3 loop is CASTPFGDYGYTF. CDR3 in DNA: TGTGCCAGCACTCCGTTCGGGGACTATGGCTACACCTTC.

The chain uses TRBV7-2 and TRBJ2-5; 14 bases match TRBD2. The CDR3 contains 16 residues. Trimming at V came to 5 bases and at J to 5 bases, leaving 7 bases not matched to a gene. Germline CDR1 is SGHTA and CDR2 is FQGNSA. CDR3 nucleotides: TGTGCCAGCAGCCTGGGGACTAGCGGGAGACGGGAGACCCAGTACTTC. This sequence encodes CASSLGTSGRRETQYF.

The sample holds a few counts of this clone. The chain joins TRBV12-5 to TRBJ2-3; possibly TRBD2 for D (5 bases). Per the germline V gene, CDR1 is LGHNT and CDR2 is FRNRAP. Trimming removed 3 bases from V and 3 bases from J, with 7 bases in between. The CDR3 sequence is 13 residues long. DNA for the CDR3: TGTGCTAGTGGTTTCTGGGAGACAGATACGCAGTATTTT. This sequence encodes CASGFWETDTQYF. Complete variable domain (other parts from reference TRBV12-5 and TRBJ2-3): DARVTQTPRHKVTEMGQEVTMRCQPILGHNTVFWYRQTMMQGLELLAYFRNRAPLDDSGMPKDRFSAEMPDATLATLKIQPSEPRDSAVYFCASGFWETDTQYFGPGTRLTVL.

CDR3 nucleotide sequence: TGTGCCAGCTCACCACAGGGGGATAGCAATCAGCCCCAGCATTTT. It is translated as CASSPQGDSNQPQHF. The gene calls are TRBV18 and TRBJ1-5, with D perhaps TRBD1 (6 bases). The germline V gene encodes CDR1 KGHSH and CDR2 LQKENI. Trimming took 1 base from V and 0 from J, leaving 7 bases between them. The CDR3 runs to 15 residues.

This clone has a handful of counts. This sequence joins TRBV9 and TRBJ1-1, with 9 bases identical to TRBD1. The CDR3 sequence is 14 residues long. The V segment lost 3 bases and the J segment 4 bases; nucleotides outside the gene matches: 4. The germline gives CDR1 SGDLS, CDR2 YYNGEE. The CDR3 DNA reads TGTGCCAGCAGCGCAAGGGACAGGGCCACTGAAGCTTTCTTT. Amino acids: CASSARDRATEAFF.

The gene calls are TRBV6-4 and TRBJ2-1; TRBD2 matches at 12 bases. Per germline, CDR1 MRHNA and CDR2 SNTAGT. The CDR3 has 17 amino acids. V lost 0 bases to trimming and J lost 10 bases; unmatched junction nucleotides: 10. DNA of the CDR3: TGTGCCAGCAGTGACTCCCTCACGACTAGCGGGAGAGGGGAGCAGTTCTTC. It codes for CASSDSLTTSGRGEQFF.

This chain joins TRBV28 and TRBJ2-7; 9 bases fit TRBD1. With 5 bases clipped from V and 5 bases from J, the junction kept 4 bases outside the gene matches. The CDR3 sequence is 13 residues long. CDR1 MDHEN and CDR2 SYDVKM come from the germline V gene. CDR3 nucleotides: TGTGCCAGCAGTCGGGGACAGGGCAACGAGCAGTACTTC. Amino acids: CASSRGQGNEQYF.

The chain combines TRBV5-1 with TRBJ2-7; 9 nucleotides align to TRBD2. The germline gives CDR1 SGHRS, CDR2 YFSETQ. The junction had 4 bases not matched to a gene; V was cut back by 4 bases and J by 2 bases. This CDR3 contains 14 residues. CDR3 amino acids: CASSPREGPYEQYF. CDR3 nucleotides: TGCGCCAGCAGCCCGCGGGAGGGCCCCTACGAGCAGTACTTC.

This sequence joins TRBV19 and TRBJ2-2, with D unresolved. CDR3 length: 17 residues. Per the germline V gene, CDR1 is LNHDA and CDR2 is SQIVND (reference sequence). V was pared by 9 bases and J by 0 bases, with 20 bases between. CDR3 sequence reads: CASQPLGVTSNTGELFF. The CDR3 DNA reads TGTGCCAGCCAACCCCTAGGCGTAACATCGAACACCGGGGAGCTGTTTTTT.

This chain connects TRBV28 to TRBJ1-4; 7 nucleotides agree with TRBD1. CDR3 length: 14 residues. Unmatched junction bases numbered 1, after V lost 4 bases and J lost 2 bases. The germline V gene encodes CDR1 MDHEN and CDR2 SYDVKM. The CDR3 here is CASSYRGTNEKLFF. The CDR3 DNA follows: TGTGCCAGCAGTTACAGGGGCACTAATGAAAAACTGTTTTTT. The full variable domain, with the rest looked up from reference TRBV28 and TRBJ1-4, is DVKVTQSSRYLVKRTGEKVFLECVQDMDHENMFWYRQDPGLGLRLIYFSYDVKMKEKGDIPEGYSVSREKKERFSLILESASTNQTSMYLCASSYRGTNEKLFFGSGTQLSVL.

This clone was picked up a small number of times. The rearrangement joins TRBV15 to TRBJ1-5, with TRBD1 identical over 8 bases. After removal of 3 bases from V and 2 bases from J, the junction contained 6 bases not matched to a gene. The germline V gene encodes CDR1 LNHNV and CDR2 YYDKDF (reference sequence). The CDR3 contains 16 residues. CDR3 amino acids: CATSSPGQGGNQPQHF. DNA of the CDR3: TGTGCCACCAGCAGCCCCGGACAGGGTGGCAATCAGCCCCAGCATTTT. The complete variable domain, with remaining parts taken from reference TRBV15 and TRBJ1-5, reads DAMVIQNPRYQVTQFGKPVTLSCSQTLNHNVMYWYQQKSSQAPKLLFHYYDKDFNNEADTPDNFQSRRPNTSFCFLDIRSPGLGDTAMYLCATSSPGQGGNQPQHFGDGTRLSIL.

The V and J genes are TRBV19 and TRBJ1-2; TRBD1 agrees at 7 bases. Germline values: CDR1 LNHDA, CDR2 SQIVND (reference sequence). V shed 4 bases and J 4 bases; nucleotides not matched to a gene: 0. This CDR3 spans 12 amino acids. This chain's CDR3 is CASSTGGYGYTF. CDR3 nucleotide sequence: TGTGCCAGTAGTACAGGGGGCTATGGCTACACCTTC.

The V gene is TRBV15, the J gene TRBJ1-3; a weak D match, TRBD1 (6 bases). The ends were cut back, 0 bases at V and 2 bases at J, with 8 bases in the middle. Germline V gene sequence: CDR1 LNHNV, CDR2 YYDKDF (reference sequence). The CDR3 is 15 amino acids. The CDR3 bases are TGTGCCACCAGCAGAGATAGGACAGCTGGAAACACCATATATTTT. This sequence encodes CATSRDRTAGNTIYF.